These 2 T cell receptor beta chains originate from one sample sequenced in a study of T-cell memory formation after mild COVID-19. One entry per CDR3 protein results from TCRdb running MiXCR on the 5' RACE reads. The table has 30,000 to 45,000 distinct CDR3 sequences, 9.5% to 12% seen once; the top ten hold 25% to 30%. The specimen was PBMCs or a T cell subset sorted from them (not recorded which). The receptors derive from a man aged 18 to 29 who had mild COVID-19 (a few samples of this study predate the infection). Cell type and time point are not known.

This clonotype was observed at least ten times. The chain employs TRBV4-3 and TRBJ1-6; D is undetermined. V lost 3 bases and J 0 bases, leaving 9 bases between the germline ends. Looked up from germline, CDR1 is LGHNA and CDR2 is YSLEER. The CDR3 sequence is 16 residues long. CDR3 nucleotides: TGCGCCAGCAGCCAGACGGAGAGCTCCTATAATTCACCCCTCCACTTT. It codes for CASSQTESSYNSPLHF.

Many counts were recorded for this clonotype. The gene calls are TRBV28 and TRBJ1-1; 8 bases fit TRBD1. From germline, CDR1 is MDHEN and CDR2 SYDVKM. The CDR3 spans 16 residues. The junction had 4 bases not matched to a gene; V was cut back by 0 bases and J by 1 base. The CDR3 nucleotides are TGTGCCAGCAGTTTATGGGCCGACAGGGGGAACACTGAAGCTTTCTTT. This gives the protein CASSLWADRGNTEAFF.